A single sample is the source of the 8 T cell receptor beta chains below, sequenced in a study of vaccination and CD4 T cells after COVID-19. Oncomine TCR Beta short-read sequencing was applied to DNA from cultured CD4+ T cells. MiXCR was run by TCRdb on the PCR reads, yielding one entry per CDR3 protein. The sample yields roughly 7,000 distinct CDR3 sequences, 46% seen once. Indicated treatment: approximately 10-day PBMC culture with coronavirus spike peptide pools or control peptides (ViraFEST assay). These CD4+ T cells came from an unexposed donor, sampled before the COVID-19 pandemic (2011-2018). For these receptors, no antigen is known. The sample comprised CD4+ T cells from blood, cultured in vitro. All receptors derive from a human donor in good health.

This clonotype showed up just a few times. The chain combines TRBV19 with TRBJ1-5, with TRBD1 matching over 7 bases. Trimming took 2 bases from V and 6 from J; bases not matched to a gene: 13. This CDR3 has 17 amino acids. Germline assignment: CDR1 LNHDA and CDR2 SQIVND (reference sequence). CDR3 sequence: CASSILEGTVLSQPQHF. The CDR3 DNA reads TGTGCCAGTAGTATATTGGAGGGGACAGTATTATCTCAGCCCCAGCATTTT. Using reference TRBV19 and TRBJ1-5 for the parts outside the CDR3, the full variable domain is DGGITQSPKYLFRKEGQNVTLSCEQNLNHDAMYWYRQDPGQGLRLIYYSQIVNDFQKGDIAEGYSVSREKKESFPLTVTSAQKNPTAFYLCASSILEGTVLSQPQHFGDGTRLSIL.

The V and J genes are TRBV6-1 and TRBJ1-6, with a possible D match to TRBD1 (5 bases). From germline, CDR1 is MNHNS and CDR2 SASEGT. V was cut by 6 bases and J by 7 bases, with 16 bases left in between. This CDR3 has 15 residues. Here the CDR3 reads CASSLWASGNSPLHF. The DNA of the CDR3 is TGTGCCAGCAGCCTTTGGGCCTCAGGGAATTCACCCCTCCACTTT.

CDR3 DNA sequence: TGCAGCCCCACCCGGGACAGGGGAACTGAAGCTTTCTTT. Translating it yields CSPTRDRGTEAFF. The J gene is TRBJ1-1, the V gene TRBV29-1; TRBD1 aligns across 10 bases. Germline lookup yields CDR1 SQVTM and CDR2 ANQGSEA. CDR3 length equals 13 residues. Unmatched junction bases numbered 8, after V lost 8 bases and J lost 5 bases.

This clonotype was seen a handful of times. The gene calls are TRBV5-1 and TRBJ1-1; D is uncertain. The CDR3 sequence is 14 residues long. Germline V gene data show CDR1 as SGHRS and CDR2 as YFSETQ. V was pared by 3 bases and J by 3 bases, with 12 bases between. CDR3 nucleotide sequence: TGCGCCAGCAGCTCAACACCGGAGTACACTGAAGCTTTCTTT. The encoded protein is CASSSTPEYTEAFF.

The gene calls are TRBV7-6 and TRBJ1-2; 8 bases line up with TRBD1. Germline CDR1 and CDR2: SGHVS and FNYEAQ. The CDR3 contains 15 residues. Losses at the gene ends were 5 bases for V and 5 bases for J; bases not matched to a gene: 10. The CDR3 bases are TGTGCCAGCAGCCCTATGGACAGGGAAGGATATGGCTACACCTTC. It yields the protein CASSPMDREGYGYTF.

This chain uses TRBV20-1 with TRBJ1-4, with 8 nucleotides matching TRBD1. Germline V lookup: CDR1 DFQATT, CDR2 SNEGSKA (reference sequence). The CDR3 sequence is 13 residues long. V shed 4 bases, J shed 8 bases, and the junction held 6 bases outside the gene matches. For the CDR3, the DNA is TGCAGTGCTACAGGGGGCGGCGGGGAAAAACTGTTTTTT. Translated: CSATGGGGEKLFF.

The table lists this clonotype with a count of one. The V call is TRBV20-1, the J call TRBJ1-1; no clear D gene. The V end lost 4 bases, the J end lost 0 bases, and 21 bases lay between the germline ends. This CDR3 has 17 amino acids. Germline CDR1 is DFQATT and CDR2 is SNEGSKA (reference sequence). The CDR3 nucleotides read TGCAGTGCTATGCTTCCAGGAAATCCTGGGGTGAACACTGAAGCTTTCTTT. As protein: CSAMLPGNPGVNTEAFF.

This clonotype was observed once. Here the CDR3 reads CASSSGQGKQPQHF. The CDR3 DNA sequence: TGTGCCAGCAGTTCGGGACAGGGTAAGCAGCCCCAGCATTTT. The rearrangement joins TRBV12-3 or TRBV12-4 to TRBJ1-5, with 9 bases aligning to TRBD1. This CDR3 spans 14 amino acids. V was pared by 4 bases and J by 7 bases, with 5 bases of the junction left unmatched.